The 22 T cell receptor beta chains below come from one sample, sequenced in a study of shared clonotypes between healthy human individuals. The table came from immunoSEQ multiplex PCR; TCRdb's copy has only in-frame clones and leaves some out. Of roughly 1,100,000 clones listed, around 76% are singletons. The sequencing sample was made of memory CD4+ T cells sorted from blood. Subset described: CD45RA-negative fraction. The source is a man aged 18 to 30 in good health.

The chain is built from TRBV27 and TRBJ1-1; D gene uncertain. The ends were cut back, 2 bases at V and 1 base at J, with 11 bases in the middle. This CDR3 spans 15 amino acids. The germline V gene has CDR1 MNHEY and CDR2 SMNVEV (reference sequence). The CDR3 sequence is CASSLRGGGNTEAFF. For the CDR3, the DNA is TGTGCCAGCAGTTTAAGAGGAGGCGGGAACACTGAAGCTTTCTTT.

The V and J genes are TRBV6-5 and TRBJ2-7, with D possibly matching TRBD1 (6 bases). CDR1 is MNHEY, CDR2 SVGAGI, per germline. The CDR3 spans 13 residues. Trimming took off 8 bases at V and 7 bases at J, with 18 bases between the two ends. CDR3: CASWAGDLREQYF. The CDR3 bases are TGTGCCAGCTGGGCAGGGGATTTGAGGGAGCAGTACTTC.

The V and J genes are TRBV6-6 and TRBJ1-4; tentatively, D is TRBD1 (6 bases). Germline V gene lookup returns CDR1 MNHNY and CDR2 SVGAGI (reference sequence). This CDR3 has 15 amino acids. The germline V and J ends were trimmed by 6 bases and 0 bases, with 11 bases remaining between them. The CDR3 sequence: CASRTGRSTNEKLFF. The CDR3 DNA reads as TGTGCCAGCAGAACAGGGCGTTCAACTAATGAAAAACTGTTTTTT.

The chain recombines TRBV2 with TRBJ2-7; D ambiguous. This CDR3 contains 13 residues. V lost 4 bases and J lost 3, with 10 bases in between. CDR1 is SNHLY, CDR2 FYNNEI, per germline. For the CDR3, the DNA is TGTGCCAGCAGTGTACGCCCGAACTACGAGCAGTACTTC. It encodes CASSVRPNYEQYF.

J is TRBJ1-4 and V is TRBV9; D perhaps matches TRBD1 (5 bases). CDR3 size: 13 residues. Germline V gene sequence: CDR1 SGDLS, CDR2 YYNGEE. Trimming stripped 4 bases from V and 6 bases from J, with 10 bases between. CDR3 sequence reads: CASSQGGDEKLFF. CDR3 in DNA: TGTGCCAGCAGCCAGGGAGGCGATGAAAAACTGTTTTTT.

The chain links TRBV7-6 to TRBJ2-6; D is uncertain. Germline CDR1 SGHVS, CDR2 FNYEAQ. With 0 bases removed from V and 0 bases from J, the gap between germline ends came to 9 bases. The CDR3 length is 17 residues. The CDR3 DNA reads TGTGCCAGCAGCTTAGCGGGTCCGCTCTCTGGGGCCAACGTCCTGACTTTC. Translation: CASSLAGPLSGANVLTF.

This chain connects TRBV27 to TRBJ2-3; D unresolved. Germline V gives CDR1 MNHEY, CDR2 SMNVEV (reference sequence). Trimming stripped 3 bases from V and 2 bases from J, with 9 bases between. CDR3 length equals 14 residues. The CDR3 region has the DNA TGTGCCAGCAGTTTCGAGCGTCACACAGATACGCAGTATTTT. This sequence encodes CASSFERHTDTQYF.

This clone was observed once. The chain has TRBV29-1 and TRBJ2-5; the D is unclear. This CDR3 comprises 12 residues. CDR1 SQVTM and CDR2 ANQGSEA come from the germline V gene. Trimming stripped 7 bases from V and 1 base from J, with 10 bases between. This chain's CDR3 is CSASQSQETQYF. DNA of the CDR3: TGCAGCGCATCACAGAGCCAAGAGACCCAGTACTTC.

In its sample, this clone was seen once. The rearrangement links TRBV5-6 to TRBJ1-2, with D maybe TRBD1 (5 bases). CDR1 is SGHDT and CDR2 is YYEEEE in the germline V gene. This CDR3 spans 15 amino acids. Trimming took 3 bases from V and 6 from J, leaving 18 bases between them. CDR3 amino acids: CASSWGPGTPDGYTF. DNA for the CDR3: TGTGCCAGCAGCTGGGGCCCAGGGACCCCAGATGGCTACACCTTC. The whole variable domain, filled in from reference TRBV5-6 and TRBJ1-2, reads DAGVTQSPTHLIKTRGQQVTLRCSPKSGHDTVSWYQQALGQGPQFIFQYYEEEERQRGNFPDRFSGHQFPNYSSELNVNALLLGDSALYLCASSWGPGTPDGYTFGSGTRLTVV.

This chain links TRBV5-8 with TRBJ1-5; no firm D call. Germline V gene data show CDR1 as SGHTS and CDR2 as YDEGEE. The CDR3 covers 13 residues. V lost 4 bases, J lost 4 bases, and 9 bases lay in between. Here the CDR3 DNA reads TGTGCCAGCAGCCCGGGCATGAATCAGCCCCAGCATTTT. Translating it yields CASSPGMNQPQHF. Full variable domain (missing parts from reference TRBV5-8 and TRBJ1-5): EAGVTQSPTHLIKTRGQQATLRCSPISGHTSVYWYQQALGLGLQFLLWYDEGEERNRGNFPPRFSGRQFPNYSSELNVNALELEDSALYLCASSPGMNQPQHFGDGTRLSIL.

The chain links TRBV6-1 to TRBJ2-1; the match to TRBD1 covers 9 bases. Germline V gene data show CDR1 as MNHNS and CDR2 as SASEGT. Trimming at V came to 6 bases and at J to 7 bases, leaving 7 bases not matched to a gene. The CDR3 contains 14 residues. This chain's CDR3 is CASREAGQGNEQFF. The CDR3 DNA sequence: TGTGCCAGCAGGGAGGCCGGACAGGGGAATGAGCAGTTCTTC.

This clone has a single count. This chain uses TRBV5-1 with TRBJ1-6, with a tentative D call TRBD1 (6 bases). V lost 0 bases and J lost 14, with 15 bases in between. Germline CDR1 SGHRS, CDR2 YFSETQ. CDR3 length: 14 residues. For the CDR3, the DNA is TGCGCCAGCAGCTTGGCCGGGACGGGGGGCACCCTCCACTTT. Amino acid sequence: CASSLAGTGGTLHF. Supplemented by reference TRBV5-1 and TRBJ1-6, the full variable domain reads KAGVTQTPRYLIKTRGQQVTLSCSPISGHRSVSWYQQTPGQGLQFLFEYFSETQRNKGNFPGRFSGRQFSNSRSEMNVSTLELGDSALYLCASSLAGTGGTLHFGNGTRLTVT.

V usage is TRBV7-8 and J usage is TRBJ2-3; possibly TRBD2 for D (7 bases). The V gene's germline CDR1 is SGHVS and CDR2 FQNEAQ. The CDR3 is 16 residues long. V shed 1 base and J shed 2 bases, with 13 bases lying between them. CDR3 coding DNA: TGTGCCAGCAGCTTAGTGGGGCGGGGGCCCACAGATACGCAGTATTTT. It is translated as CASSLVGRGPTDTQYF.

This clone was seen a single time. CDR3 sequence (DNA): TGTGCCAGCAGCGAGGGGGGGACAGCCAAGACTTCTGAAGCTTTCTTT. Translation gives CASSEGGTAKTSEAFF. The chain carries TRBV9 and TRBJ1-1; the match to TRBD1 covers 7 bases. The CDR3 has 16 amino acids. V gave up 3 bases and J gave up 6 bases; unmatched junction bases: 14. The germline V gene encodes CDR1 SGDLS and CDR2 YYNGEE.

The rearrangement joins TRBV6-5 to TRBJ2-5; weak D call: TRBD2 (6 bases). V lost 6 bases and J 5 bases, leaving 16 bases between the germline ends. The V gene's germline CDR1 is MNHEY and CDR2 SVGAGI. The CDR3 is 14 amino acids. In DNA, the CDR3 is TGTGCCAGCAGAAGGGACTTCGTTGGGGAGACCCAGTACTTC. It codes for CASRRDFVGETQYF.

This clone showed up many times. The chain has TRBV12-5 and TRBJ2-2; no clear D. Trimming shortened V by 0 bases and J by 1 base, and 9 bases separated the two germline ends. The CDR3 totals 16 residues. CDR1 is LGHNT and CDR2 is FRNRAP in the germline V gene. The CDR3 region is CASGLVQTENTGELFF. CDR3 bases: TGTGCTAGTGGTTTGGTACAAACAGAGAACACCGGGGAGCTGTTTTTT.

This clone came up once. The sample contains more than one DNA sequence encoding this CDR3. The genes are TRBV7-9 and TRBJ1-5; 9 bases are a match to TRBD1. This CDR3 has 15 residues. Germline V CDR1 and CDR2: SEHNR, FQNEAQ (reference sequence). The V segment lost 0 bases and the J segment 4 bases; nucleotides outside the gene matches: 1. This CDR3 is CASSLAGQGNQPQHF. The CDR3 coding sequence is TGTGCCAGCAGCTTAGCGGGACAGGGAAATCAGCCCCAGCATTTT.

This clone was detected ten times or more. This chain uses TRBV6-6 with TRBJ1-6; D remains unclear. The germline V gene has CDR1 MNHNY and CDR2 SVGAGI (reference sequence). The CDR3 runs 13 residues. V lost 6 bases, J lost 9 bases, and 12 bases lay in between. The CDR3 loop is CASRPTTGSPLHF. The CDR3, as DNA: TGTGCCAGCAGACCAACGACCGGTTCACCCCTCCACTTT.

Here the CDR3 reads CAISSTSGELNQFF. In DNA form, the CDR3 reads TGTGCCATCAGTTCGACTAGCGGGGAATTGAACCAGTTCTTC. The chain employs TRBV10-3 and TRBJ2-1, with 11 bases identical to TRBD2. Germline CDR1 is ENHRY and CDR2 is SYGVKD. This CDR3 has 14 residues. The junction had 10 bases not matched to a gene; V was cut back by 5 bases and J by 13 bases.

This chain uses TRBV2 with TRBJ2-5; D is unclear. Germline V gives CDR1 SNHLY, CDR2 FYNNEI. V was pared by 7 bases and J by 3 bases, with 6 bases between. This CDR3 has 11 residues. CDR3 sequence: CASKREETQYF. As DNA, the CDR3 is TGTGCCAGCAAACGTGAAGAGACCCAGTACTTC. The whole variable domain, remainder taken from reference TRBV2 and TRBJ2-5, is EPEVTQTPSHQVTQMGQEVILRCVPISNHLYFYWYRQILGQKVEFLVSFYNNEISEKSEIFDDQFSVERPDGSNFTLKIRSTKLEDSAMYFCASKREETQYFGPGTRLLVL.

This sequence joins TRBV18 and TRBJ2-6; TRBD1 might be the D (5 bases). CDR1 and CDR2 (germline): KGHSH, LQKENI. The CDR3 extends over 16 amino acids. The V gene lost 0 bases and the J gene lost 2 bases, with 8 bases spanning the gap. The CDR3 DNA sequence: TGTGCCAGCTCACCACCCCAGGGAACTGGGGCCAACGTCCTGACTTTC. Amino acids: CASSPPQGTGANVLTF.

V usage is TRBV10-3 and J usage is TRBJ2-5, with TRBD2 matching over 9 bases. CDR3 size: 15 residues. Germline values: CDR1 ENHRY, CDR2 SYGVKD. Trimming at V came to 9 bases and at J to 2 bases, leaving 10 bases not matched to a gene. The CDR3 DNA reads as TGTGCCATTAGCCATCCGCTAGCGGGACAAGAGACCCAGTACTTC. Amino acids: CAISHPLAGQETQYF.